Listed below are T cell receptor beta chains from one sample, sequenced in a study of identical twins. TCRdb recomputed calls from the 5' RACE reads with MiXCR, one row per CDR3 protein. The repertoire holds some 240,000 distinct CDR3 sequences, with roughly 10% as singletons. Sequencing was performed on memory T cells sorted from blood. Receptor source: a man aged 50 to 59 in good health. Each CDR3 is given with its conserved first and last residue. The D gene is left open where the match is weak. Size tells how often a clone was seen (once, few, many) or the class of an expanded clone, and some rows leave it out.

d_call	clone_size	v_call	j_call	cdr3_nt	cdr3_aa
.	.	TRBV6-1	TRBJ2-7	TGTGCCAGCACGGTGGCGGGATCCTACGAGCAGTACTTC	CASTVAGSYEQYF
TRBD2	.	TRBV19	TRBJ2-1	TGTGCCAGTAGTTTTCGCCTAGCGGGGGCGGGACGCCCCCACAATGAGCAGTTCTTC	CASSFRLAGAGRPHNEQFF
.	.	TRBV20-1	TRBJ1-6	TGCAGTGCTAGAGTCCTGCCGGGGAGCGATTCACCCCTCCACTTT	CSARVLPGSDSPLHF
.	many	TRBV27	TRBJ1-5	TGTGCCAGCAGTTCCCGTTGGCAGGGCAACAATCAGCCCCAGCATTTT	CASSSRWQGNNQPQHF
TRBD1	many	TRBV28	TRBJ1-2	TGTGCCAGCAGTTTAGTCGAGGTGACAGGGAATGGCTACACCTTC	CASSLVEVTGNGYTF
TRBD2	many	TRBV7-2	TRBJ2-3	TGTGCCAGCAGGACTAGCGGGGGTTGGGCAGATACGCAGTATTTT	CASRTSGGWADTQYF
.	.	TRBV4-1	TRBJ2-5	TGCGCCAGCAGCCAGTACAGGGTTATGGAGACCCAGTACTTC	CASSQYRVMETQYF
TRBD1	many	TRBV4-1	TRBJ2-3	TGCGCCAGCAGCCAGGCGGACAGGGGGAGCGCAGATACGCAGTATTTT	CASSQADRGSADTQYF
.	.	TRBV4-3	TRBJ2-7	TGCGCCAGCAGCCAAGGGGCAGGGAGCGGCGAGCAGTACTTC	CASSQGAGSGEQYF
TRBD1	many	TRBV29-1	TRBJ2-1	TGCAGCGTTAGGGGGCCGTCCTACAATGAGCAGTTCTTC	CSVRGPSYNEQFF
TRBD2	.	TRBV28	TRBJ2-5	TGTGCCAGCAGTCCGGGGACTATCGGGTACCAAGAGACCCAGTACTTC	CASSPGTIGYQETQYF
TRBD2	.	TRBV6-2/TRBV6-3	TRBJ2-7	TGTGCCAGCAGTTACGGTTCAGGCGGGAGGATTCACTACGAGCAGTACTTC	CASSYGSGGRIHYEQYF
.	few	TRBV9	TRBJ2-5	TGTGCCAGCAGCGTAGCCCCTACACAGACCCAGTACTTC	CASSVAPTQTQYF
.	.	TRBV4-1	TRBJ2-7	TGCGCCAGCAGACCCGTGGAGGCATCCTACGAGCAGTACTTC	CASRPVEASYEQYF
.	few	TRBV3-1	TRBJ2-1	TGTGCCAGCAGCCAAGGATCCCGGGGAGTTGAGCAGTTCTTC	CASSQGSRGVEQFF
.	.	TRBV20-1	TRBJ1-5	TGCAGTGCTAGAGTACCTAAAGGGCATAGCAATCAGCCCCAGCATTTT	CSARVPKGHSNQPQHF
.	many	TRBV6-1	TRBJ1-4	TGTGCATCCTCGGTGAGGGGTAATGAAAAACTGTTTTTT	CASSVRGNEKLFF
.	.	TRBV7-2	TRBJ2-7	TGTGCCAGCAGCCCACGGGAAGGCAACTACGAGCAGTACTTC	CASSPREGNYEQYF
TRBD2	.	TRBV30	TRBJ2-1	TGTGCCTGGAGCCCTGCGAAAACTAGCGGGAGCAATGAGCAGTTCTTC	CAWSPAKTSGSNEQFF
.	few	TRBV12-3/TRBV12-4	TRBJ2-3	TGTGCCAGCAGTCGCTTTGGGACACTCATAGATACGCAGTATTTT	CASSRFGTLIDTQYF
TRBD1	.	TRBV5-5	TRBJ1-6	TGTGCCAGCAGCTTTACCGGGACAGGGGTTTCACCCCTCCACTTT	CASSFTGTGVSPLHF
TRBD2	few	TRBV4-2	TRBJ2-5	TGTGCCAGCAGCCCAGGGACTAGCGGGGGAGGAGAGACCCAGTACTTC	CASSPGTSGGGETQYF
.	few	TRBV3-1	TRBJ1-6	TGTGCCAGCAGTTCAATACGGGACGGAAATTCACCCCTCCACTTT	CASSSIRDGNSPLHF
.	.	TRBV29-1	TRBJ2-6	TGCAGCGTTGCAGGACCCTCTGGGGCCAACGTCCTGACTTTC	CSVAGPSGANVLTF
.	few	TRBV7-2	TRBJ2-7	TGTGCCAGCAAGTTAACTACGGGAGCAGGGGAGCAGTACTTC	CASKLTTGAGEQYF
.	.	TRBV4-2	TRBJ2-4	TGTGCCAGCGAATCTACAGCAGAAAACATTCAGTACTTC	CASESTAENIQYF
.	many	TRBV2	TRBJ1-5	TGTGCCAGCAGTGACGGGGGGTATCGGGGGAATGAGCCCCAGCATTTT	CASSDGGYRGNEPQHF
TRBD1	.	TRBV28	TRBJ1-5	TGTGCCAGCAGAGACAGGGGATCTCAGCCCCAGCATTTT	CASRDRGSQPQHF
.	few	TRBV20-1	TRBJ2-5	TGCAGTTCCAGAAAAGGGAGCGGACAAGAGACCCAGTACTTC	CSSRKGSGQETQYF
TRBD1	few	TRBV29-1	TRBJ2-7	TGCAGCGCAAGCTCCGGGACAGGGGCCTACGAGCAGTACTTC	CSASSGTGAYEQYF
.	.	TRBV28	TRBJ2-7	TGTGCCAGCAGTTTGCAGGGGACTCACGAGCAGTACTTC	CASSLQGTHEQYF
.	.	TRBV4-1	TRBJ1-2	TGCGCCAGCAGCCAAGCCCCGGGGTCGGGTGGCTACACCTTC	CASSQAPGSGGYTF
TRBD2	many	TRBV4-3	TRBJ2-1	TGCGCCAGCAGCCAGGGATTGCGGGGGGGCGCTTTAAATGAGCAGTTCTTC	CASSQGLRGGALNEQFF
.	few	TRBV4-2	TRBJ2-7	TGTGCCAGCAGCCAGCCCCCGACGGGGCCCCGGGACGAGCAGTACTTC	CASSQPPTGPRDEQYF
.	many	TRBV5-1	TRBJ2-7	TGCGCCAGCAGCTTGTGGGCCGACATCAACGAGCAGTACTTC	CASSLWADINEQYF
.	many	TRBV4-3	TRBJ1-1	TGCGCCAGCAGCCAGATCATGGGCCCTCGGGCCACTGAAGCTTTCTTT	CASSQIMGPRATEAFF
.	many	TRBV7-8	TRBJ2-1	TGTGCCAGCAGCCTCGACAGGTCCAATGAGCAGTTCTTC	CASSLDRSNEQFF
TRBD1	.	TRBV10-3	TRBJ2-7	TGTGCCATCAGTTTCGGGACAGAGTACGAGCAGTACTTC	CAISFGTEYEQYF
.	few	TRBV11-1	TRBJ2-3	TGTGCCAGCAGCCACTTCGCATCTAGCACAGATACGCAGTATTTT	CASSHFASSTDTQYF
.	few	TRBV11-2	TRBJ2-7	TGTGCCAGCAGCCCCCAGACGACGGGCTACGAGCAGTACTTC	CASSPQTTGYEQYF
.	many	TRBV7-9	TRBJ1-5	TGTGCCAGCAGCTTAGCTGATCAGCCCCAGCATTTT	CASSLADQPQHF
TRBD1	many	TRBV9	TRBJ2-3	TGTGCCAGCAGCGTAGGGACAGGGGTTTCCACAGATACGCAGTATTTT	CASSVGTGVSTDTQYF
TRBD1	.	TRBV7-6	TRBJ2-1	TGTGCCAGCAGCGGACAGGGCAATGAGCAGTTCTTC	CASSGQGNEQFF
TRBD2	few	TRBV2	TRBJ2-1	TGTGCCAGCAGTGTCGGGAGGGCCAATGAGCAGTTCTTC	CASSVGRANEQFF
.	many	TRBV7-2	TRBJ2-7	TGTGCCAGCAGCCATGCGGGGAATGCAGGGAGGGAGCAGTACTTC	CASSHAGNAGREQYF
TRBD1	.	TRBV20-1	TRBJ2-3	TGCAGTGCCCCCCGGGACAGGGTTTCCGATACGCAGTATTTT	CSAPRDRVSDTQYF
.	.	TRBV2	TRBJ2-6	TGTGCCAGCAGTGCGGACAACCACCTCTCTGGGGCCAACGTCCTGACTTTC	CASSADNHLSGANVLTF
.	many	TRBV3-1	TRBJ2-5	TGTGCCAGCAATAGGGGAATCCAAGAGACCCAGTACTTC	CASNRGIQETQYF
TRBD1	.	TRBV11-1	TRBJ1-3	TGTGCCAGCAGCTTGTGGGACAGGCCTGGAAACACCATATATTTT	CASSLWDRPGNTIYF
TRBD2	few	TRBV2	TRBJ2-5	TGTGCCAGCAGGGTAGCGGGATCGATGGAGACCCAGTACTTC	CASRVAGSMETQYF
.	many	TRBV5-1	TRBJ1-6	TGCGCCAGCAGAGAGGGGACACCGGCTAATTCACCCCTCCACTTT	CASREGTPANSPLHF